This T cell receptor beta chain was retrieved from a study of T cells in Graves' hyperthyroidism and ophthalmopathy. Study findings and constraints: Ophthalmopathy was told apart from stable hyperthyroidism by a 13 V-J model. The blood repertoire included most of the expanded thyroid clonotypes above 0.001.

V lost 4 bases and J 6 bases, leaving 15 bases between the germline ends. CDR3 size: 14 residues. This clonotype was recorded at least ten times. The antigen remains unidentified. When ophthalmopathy did not progress within 18 months, Graves' hyperthyroidism was considered stable. Hyperthyroidism in the patients, aged 18 to 65, was newly diagnosed and under 2 months in duration. There were TCR beta CDR3 regions amplified from RNA transcripts. The HTBI primer set drove a first-round RT-PCR of the TCR CDR3. TCRdb called the multiplex PCR reads again in MiXCR, with one record for every CDR3 protein. The table has a few hundred thousand distinct CDR3 sequences, 46% seen once.

The genes are TRBV12-3 or TRBV12-4 and TRBJ1-2; D is uncertain. Sequenced sample: peripheral blood or thyroid tissue (not recorded which). This sequence was found in a woman aged 18-29 years with Graves' hyperthyroidism. The CDR3 region has the DNA TGTGCCAGCAGTTCTAGCTCTGGCAAAAATGGCTACACCTTC. This sequence encodes CASSSSSGKNGYTF.